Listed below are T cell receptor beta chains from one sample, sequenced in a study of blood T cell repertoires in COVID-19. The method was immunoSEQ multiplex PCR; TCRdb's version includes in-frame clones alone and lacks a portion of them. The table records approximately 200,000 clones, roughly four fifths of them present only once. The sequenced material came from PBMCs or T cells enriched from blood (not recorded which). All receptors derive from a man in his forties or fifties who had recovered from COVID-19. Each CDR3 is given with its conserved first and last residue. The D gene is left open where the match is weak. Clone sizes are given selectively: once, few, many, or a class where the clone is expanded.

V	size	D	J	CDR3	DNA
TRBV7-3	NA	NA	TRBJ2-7	CASSQKGPYEQYF	TGTGCCAGCAGCCAAAAGGGGCCCTACGAGCAGTACTTC
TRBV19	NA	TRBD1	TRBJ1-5	CASRDREGQPQHF	TGTGCCAGTAGGGACAGGGAGGGACAGCCCCAGCATTTT
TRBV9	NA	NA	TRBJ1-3	CASSVDPGPGHSGNTIYF	TGTGCCAGCAGCGTAGATCCCGGCCCAGGCCACTCTGGAAACACCATATATTTT
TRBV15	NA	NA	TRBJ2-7	CATSRPDLEPYEQYF	TGTGCCACCAGCAGACCTGACTTGGAACCCTACGAGCAGTACTTC
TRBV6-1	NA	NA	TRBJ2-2	CASRGEGVNTGELFF	TGTGCCAGCAGAGGGGAGGGGGTTAACACCGGGGAGCTGTTTTTT
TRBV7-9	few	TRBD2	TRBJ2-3	CASSLGGRVTDTQYF	TGTGCCAGCAGCTTAGGCGGGAGAGTAACAGATACGCAGTATTTT
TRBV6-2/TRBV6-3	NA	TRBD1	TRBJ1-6	CASSLDRGSSPLHF	TGTGCCAGCAGTTTGGACAGGGGGAGCTCACCCCTCCACTTT
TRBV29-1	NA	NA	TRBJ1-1	CSVVARAEAFF	TGCAGCGTTGTGGCGAGGGCTGAAGCTTTCTTT
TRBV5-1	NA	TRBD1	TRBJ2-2	CASSPETGGFGGELFF	TGCGCCAGCAGCCCGGAGACAGGGGGCTTCGGCGGGGAGCTGTTTTTT
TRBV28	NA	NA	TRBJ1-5	CASSLAGNGQPQHF	TGTGCCAGCAGTTTGGCAGGGAATGGGCAGCCCCAGCATTTT
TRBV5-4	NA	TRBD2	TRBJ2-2	CASSLTGGSYGGELFF	TGTGCCAGCAGCTTGACTGGCGGGAGTTACGGCGGGGAGCTGTTTTTT
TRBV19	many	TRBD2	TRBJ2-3	CASRRTRATDTQYF	TGTGCCAGTAGGAGGACTAGAGCCACAGATACGCAGTATTTT
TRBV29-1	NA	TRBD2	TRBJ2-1	CSVQTSGLYNEQFF	TGCAGCGTCCAGACTAGCGGGCTTTACAATGAGCAGTTCTTC
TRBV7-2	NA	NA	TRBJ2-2	CASSLGVARTAGELFF	TGTGCCAGCAGCTTGGGAGTTGCGCGGACGGCCGGGGAGCTGTTTTTT
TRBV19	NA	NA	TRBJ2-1	CASSIIRVPTYNEQFF	TGTGCCAGTAGTATAATCAGGGTCCCAACCTACAATGAGCAGTTCTTC
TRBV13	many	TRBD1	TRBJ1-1	CASSDRDGNTEAFF	TGTGCCAGCAGCGACAGGGACGGGAACACTGAAGCTTTCTTT
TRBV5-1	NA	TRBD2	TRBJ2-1	CASSSGTSGMSSYNEQFF	TGCGCCAGCAGCTCCGGGACTAGCGGGATGAGCTCCTACAATGAGCAGTTCTTC
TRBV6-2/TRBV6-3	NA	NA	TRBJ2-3	CASSNRDWHTDTQYF	TGTGCCAGCAGTAATCGGGACTGGCACACAGATACGCAGTATTTT
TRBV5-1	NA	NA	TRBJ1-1	CASSLTGSNTEAFF	TGCGCCAGCAGCTTGACAGGCTCGAACACTGAAGCTTTCTTT
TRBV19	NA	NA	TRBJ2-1	CASTVGSLSYNEQFF	TGTGCCAGTACGGTGGGGAGCCTCTCCTACAATGAGCAGTTCTTC
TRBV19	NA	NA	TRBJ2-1	CASSWGGPYNEQFF	TGTGCCAGTAGCTGGGGGGGGCCGTACAATGAGCAGTTCTTC
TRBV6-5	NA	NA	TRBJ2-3	CASRVAVSTDTQYF	TGTGCCAGCAGAGTAGCCGTGAGCACAGATACGCAGTATTTT
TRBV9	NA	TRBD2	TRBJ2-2	CASSVPLAGANTGELFF	TGTGCCAGCAGCGTACCCCTAGCGGGAGCGAACACCGGGGAGCTGTTTTTT
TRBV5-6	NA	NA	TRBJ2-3	CASSLRLARVTQYF	TGTGCCAGCAGCTTGCGGCTAGCTCGGGTGACGCAGTATTTT
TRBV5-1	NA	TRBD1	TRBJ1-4	CASATGTGREKLFF	TGCGCCAGCGCGACCGGGACAGGGAGGGAAAAACTGTTTTTT
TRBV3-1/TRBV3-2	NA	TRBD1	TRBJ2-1	CASSQVIPGQGSHRSYNEQFF	TGTGCCAGCAGCCAAGTAATTCCGGGACAGGGAAGTCATAGGTCCTACAATGAGCAGTTCTTC